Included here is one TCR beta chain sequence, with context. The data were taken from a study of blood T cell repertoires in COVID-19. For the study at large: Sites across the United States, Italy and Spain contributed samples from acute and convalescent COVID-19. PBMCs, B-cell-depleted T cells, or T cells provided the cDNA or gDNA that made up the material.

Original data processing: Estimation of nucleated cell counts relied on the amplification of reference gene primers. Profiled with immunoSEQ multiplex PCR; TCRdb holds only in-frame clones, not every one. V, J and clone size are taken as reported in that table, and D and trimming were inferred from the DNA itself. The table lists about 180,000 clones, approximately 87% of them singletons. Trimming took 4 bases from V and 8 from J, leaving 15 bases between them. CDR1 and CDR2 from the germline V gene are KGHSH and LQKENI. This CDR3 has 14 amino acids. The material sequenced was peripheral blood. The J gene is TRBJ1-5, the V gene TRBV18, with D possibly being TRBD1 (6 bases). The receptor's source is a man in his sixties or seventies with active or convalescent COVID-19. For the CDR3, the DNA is TGTGCCAGCTCACGGGCAGGGGACGCTGAGCCCCAGCATTTT. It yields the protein CASSRAGDAEPQHF.